These 11 T cell receptor beta chains were all obtained from the same sample, sequenced in a study of T-cell reconstitution after alpha-beta-depleted transplantation in children. Molecular barcoding with unique molecular identifiers was used for the TCRbeta library. TCRdb independently ran MiXCR on the PCR reads; one entry per CDR3 protein. The table has 200,000 to 300,000 distinct CDR3 sequences, roughly a quarter seen once; the top ten hold 4.8%. The sequenced sample was PBMCs, mostly from graft donor cells, obtained 360 days after TCRalphabeta/CD19-depleted stem cell transplant. Receptors originate from a female patient between 2 and 15 years old who had a stem cell transplant for congenital amegakaryocytic thrombocytopenia, so the T cells may come from the graft donor.

This chain joins TRBV5-1 and TRBJ2-2; D is possibly TRBD2 (5 bases). The V end lost 0 bases, the J end lost 0 bases, and 9 bases lay between the germline ends. CDR1 and CDR2 from the germline V gene are SGHRS and YFSETQ. This CDR3 has 16 residues. DNA of the CDR3: TGCGCCAGCAGCTTGGTTGTCGGGGCGAACACCGGGGAGCTGTTTTTT. Translating it yields CASSLVVGANTGELFF.

Ten or more counts support this clonotype. The chain uses TRBV6-2 or TRBV6-3 and TRBJ2-1; unclear D gene. V was cut by 6 bases and J by 7 bases, with 7 bases left in between. The CDR3 is 11 residues long. CDR1 is MNHEY, CDR2 SVGEGT, per germline. This CDR3 is CASRKHNEQFF. The CDR3, as DNA: TGTGCCAGCAGGAAACATAATGAGCAGTTCTTC.

J is TRBJ2-7 and V is TRBV7-2, with D possibly being TRBD1 (6 bases). V was cut by 3 bases and J by 6 bases, with 12 bases left in between. Germline V lookup: CDR1 SGHTA, CDR2 FQGNSA. The CDR3 extends over 13 amino acids. CDR3 loop: CASSLLGAGEQYF. CDR3 in DNA: TGTGCCAGCAGCTTGCTGGGGGCGGGCGAGCAGTACTTC.

This clonotype was counted only a few times. CDR3 nucleotides: TGTGCCAGCAGTGAAGAGTGGGAGCGGGACAACAATGAGCAGTTCTTC. Translating it yields CASSEEWERDNNEQFF. The rearrangement links TRBV6-1 to TRBJ2-1; TRBD2 is a possible D gene (7 bases). V lost 1 base and J lost 5, with 15 bases in between. Germline CDR1 MNHNS, CDR2 SASEGT. The length of the CDR3 is 16 residues.

This clonotype came up many times. The chain has TRBV4-3 and TRBJ2-1; 11 bases align to TRBD2. J lost 3 bases, V lost 4 bases, and 8 bases had no gene match. The CDR3 length is 17 residues. Germline V gives CDR1 LGHNA, CDR2 YSLEER. DNA for the CDR3: TGCGCCAGCAGCCCCACTAGCGGGAGCCTGGGCTACAATGAGCAGTTCTTC. Amino acid sequence: CASSPTSGSLGYNEQFF.

The sample holds a few counts of this clonotype. The rearrangement joins TRBV12-3 or TRBV12-4 to TRBJ2-1; unclear D gene. Trimming stripped 1 base from V and 7 bases from J, with 11 bases between. CDR3 length equals 14 residues. The CDR3 DNA is TGTGCCAGCAGTTTAGGAACGATCCAGAATGAGCAGTTCTTC. Amino acids: CASSLGTIQNEQFF.

The rearrangement links TRBV20-1 to TRBJ2-7; TRBD1 is a possible D gene (6 bases). There are 15 residues in the CDR3. Germline CDR1 DFQATT, CDR2 SNEGSKA (reference sequence). With 0 bases removed from V and 0 bases from J, the gap between germline ends came to 12 bases. This chain's CDR3 is CSARERTDSSYEQYF. The CDR3 DNA reads as TGCAGTGCTAGAGAGAGGACAGACTCCTCCTACGAGCAGTACTTC.

In its sample, this clonotype was seen a few times. This chain links TRBV12-3 or TRBV12-4 with TRBJ2-2; maybe TRBD2 (6 bases). The CDR3 length is 15 residues. Trimming shortened V by 3 bases and J by 6 bases, and 14 bases separated the two germline ends. CDR3 nucleotides: TGTGCCAGCAGTTTTCTCGGGGGATCGGCCGGGGAGCTGTTTTTT. Translating gives CASSFLGGSAGELFF.

This clonotype was detected only a few times. V usage is TRBV4-2 and J usage is TRBJ2-7; possibly TRBD1 for D (6 bases). Trimming pared 1 base from V and 4 bases from J, leaving 14 bases between. The CDR3 is made up of 15 amino acids. Germline CDR1 LGHNA, CDR2 YNFKEQ. The CDR3 coding sequence is TGTGCCAGCAGCCAAGTCCCGGGACAAGGATACGAGCAGTACTTC. This gives the protein CASSQVPGQGYEQYF.

The chain employs TRBV20-1 and TRBJ1-5; tentatively, D is TRBD1 (6 bases). The CDR3 extends over 12 amino acids. Per the germline V gene, CDR1 is DFQATT and CDR2 is SNEGSKA (reference sequence). V was cut by 3 bases and J by 7 bases, with 10 bases left in between. In DNA form, the CDR3 reads TGCAGTGCTAGGAAGGGGGGACAGCCCCAGCATTTT. This translates into CSARKGGQPQHF.

This clonotype was detected only a few times. J is TRBJ2-3 and V is TRBV28; the match to TRBD1 covers 10 bases. Germline V gene data show CDR1 as MDHEN and CDR2 as SYDVKM. CDR3 size: 16 residues. J gave up 2 bases and V 6 bases, and 8 bases lay outside the gene matches. For the CDR3, the DNA is TGTGCCAGCAGGGATGACAGGGGGCCCCACACAGATACGCAGTATTTT. It encodes CASRDDRGPHTDTQYF.